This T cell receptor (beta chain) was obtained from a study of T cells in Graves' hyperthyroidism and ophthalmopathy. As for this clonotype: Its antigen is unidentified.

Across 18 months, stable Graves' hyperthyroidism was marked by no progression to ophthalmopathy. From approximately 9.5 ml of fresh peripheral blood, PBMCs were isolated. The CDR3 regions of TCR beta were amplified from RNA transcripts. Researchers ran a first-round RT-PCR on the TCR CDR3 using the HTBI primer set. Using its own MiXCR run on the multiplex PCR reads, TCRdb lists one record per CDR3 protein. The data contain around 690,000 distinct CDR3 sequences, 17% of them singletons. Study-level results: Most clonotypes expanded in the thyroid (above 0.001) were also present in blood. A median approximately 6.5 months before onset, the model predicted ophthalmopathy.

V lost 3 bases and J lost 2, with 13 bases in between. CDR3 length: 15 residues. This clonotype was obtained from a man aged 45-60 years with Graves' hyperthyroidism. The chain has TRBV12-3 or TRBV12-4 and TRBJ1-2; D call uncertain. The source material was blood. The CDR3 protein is CASSFDPGGNYGYTF. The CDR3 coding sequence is TGTGCCAGCAGTTTCGATCCGGGCGGGAACTATGGCTACACCTTC.